The clone carrying this T cell receptor (beta chain) has ten or more counts. Its antigen remains unidentified. This sample is drawn from a study of human T cells and chemical hapten exposure. Study at large: Investigators sensitized roughly 2 cm by roughly 2 cm of upper inner arm skin with 2% DPC. The patch tests put 0.01% DPC on the skin of the upper back and were read 6 days later. Whole-study results and caveats: No shift was seen in TCRs above 1 in 1000 frequency with DPC sensitization.

TCRdb fed the RACE reads into MiXCR, producing one record per CDR3 protein. The sample gives roughly 360,000 distinct CDR3 sequences, more than 4.5% of which show up once; under 2.5% is in the top ten. Germline loops: CDR1 MNHNY, CDR2 SVGAGI (reference sequence). The CDR3 runs 15 residues. Trimming left V 6 bases short and J 2 bases short, with 16 bases between. The sample's time point: patch test 1, 2 weeks after DPC sensitization. Treatment meaning: therapeutic diphenylcyclopropenone sensitization with weekly scalp DPC. The TCR was taken from a woman aged 45-59 years with alopecia areata. Some clones in this sample may be carry-over from other donors' samples. Sequencing was performed on whole blood, taken in connection with sensitization to the hapten diphenylcyclopropenone (DPC). The V gene is TRBV6-6, the J gene TRBJ2-5; D perhaps matches TRBD2 (5 bases). The CDR3 nucleotides read TGTGCCAGCAGCTCCCATCAAAGCGGACAAGAGACCCAGTACTTC. Translated: CASSSHQSGQETQYF.